A selection of T cell receptor beta chains follows, all from one sample in a study of T-cell memory formation after mild COVID-19. TCRdb called the 5' RACE reads again in MiXCR, with one record for every CDR3 protein. Seen here are about 560,000 distinct CDR3 sequences, roughly 21% observed once, and the top ten hold around 9.2%. What was sequenced was PBMCs or a T cell subset sorted from them (not recorded which). The receptors stem from an adult woman who had mild COVID-19 (a few samples of this study predate the infection). Cell type and time point are not known. CDR3s include the opening cysteine and the closing phenylalanine or tryptophan. Each record gives: CDR3 DNA, CDR3 protein, clone size, J gene, V gene, D gene. A D gene is named only where the DNA matches it firmly. Clone size is not always given. Where it is, it says once, few, many or a class for expanded clones.

DNA: TGCAGTGCTAGAGTCCCCGGACAGGGGAGCTATGGCTACACCTTC; CDR3: CSARVPGQGSYGYTF; size: few; J: TRBJ1-2; V: TRBV20-1; D: TRBD1
DNA: TGTGCCAGCAGCGTCTCCGGGACAGGGGTGTATGGCTACACCTTC; CDR3: CASSVSGTGVYGYTF; size: NA; J: TRBJ1-2; V: TRBV9; D: TRBD1
DNA: TGTGCCAGCAGCTTACCAGGAAGTGAGCAGTTCTTC; CDR3: CASSLPGSEQFF; size: NA; J: TRBJ2-1; V: TRBV5-4; D: NA
DNA: TGTGCCAGCAGTTTAACAGAGTACACTGAAGCTTTCTTT; CDR3: CASSLTEYTEAFF; size: few; J: TRBJ1-1; V: TRBV12-3/TRBV12-4; D: NA
DNA: TGTGCCAGCTCACCACCTGTTTTTCCGGGGTTCTATGGCTACACCTTC; CDR3: CASSPPVFPGFYGYTF; size: NA; J: TRBJ1-2; V: TRBV18; D: NA
DNA: TGTGCCAGCAGCCAACCGGGGGCCGACTATGGCTACACCTTC; CDR3: CASSQPGADYGYTF; size: NA; J: TRBJ1-2; V: TRBV4-2; D: NA
DNA: TGTGCCAGCAGCCAAGAGGGGGAAATGAACACTGAAGCTTTCTTT; CDR3: CASSQEGEMNTEAFF; size: NA; J: TRBJ1-1; V: TRBV4-2; D: NA
DNA: TGTGCCAGTAGTATTTCTGGGACTATCTACGAGCAGTACTTC; CDR3: CASSISGTIYEQYF; size: few; J: TRBJ2-7; V: TRBV19; D: TRBD2
DNA: TGTGCCAGCAGTCTAAACGGAGCCCTCAGGTCGGATACGCAGTATTTT; CDR3: CASSLNGALRSDTQYF; size: NA; J: TRBJ2-3; V: TRBV6-5; D: NA
DNA: TGTGCCAGCAGACAGGGTTCTGAAGCTTTCTTT; CDR3: CASRQGSEAFF; size: NA; J: TRBJ1-1; V: TRBV4-2; D: NA
DNA: TGTGCCAGCAGTGTCGGGACGGCACAAGAGACCCAGTACTTC; CDR3: CASSVGTAQETQYF; size: few; J: TRBJ2-5; V: TRBV2; D: NA
DNA: TGTGCCAGCAGCTTACAGGGACAGCCCCAGCATTTT; CDR3: CASSLQGQPQHF; size: many; J: TRBJ1-5; V: TRBV7-2; D: NA
DNA: TGTGCCAGCAGTTACGGGACTAGTATCTCAGATACGCAGTATTTT; CDR3: CASSYGTSISDTQYF; size: NA; J: TRBJ2-3; V: TRBV6-5; D: TRBD2
DNA: TGTGCCAGCAGCGCGGGACAGGGGGCGGTAGCTCTGGCCTATGGCTACACCTTC; CDR3: CASSAGQGAVALAYGYTF; size: NA; J: TRBJ1-2; V: TRBV9; D: TRBD1
DNA: TGTGCCAGCAGCTTAATGGGACCCATTTACAATGAGCAGTTCTTC; CDR3: CASSLMGPIYNEQFF; size: NA; J: TRBJ2-1; V: TRBV7-2; D: NA
DNA: TGCGCCAGCAGCCCAGAATGGCCAGAGAACGGGGAGCTGTTTTTT; CDR3: CASSPEWPENGELFF; size: few; J: TRBJ2-2; V: TRBV5-1; D: NA
DNA: TGCAGTGCGAAACAGGGGGCCGGCACAGATACGCAGTATTTT; CDR3: CSAKQGAGTDTQYF; size: few; J: TRBJ2-3; V: TRBV20-1; D: TRBD1
DNA: TGTGCCAGCAGTTTTGACGGCGGTAGCACAGATACGCAGTATTTT; CDR3: CASSFDGGSTDTQYF; size: NA; J: TRBJ2-3; V: TRBV2; D: NA
DNA: TGTGCCAGCAGCGTAGGAGAAGGGCTGAACACTGAAGCTTTCTTT; CDR3: CASSVGEGLNTEAFF; size: NA; J: TRBJ1-1; V: TRBV9; D: NA
DNA: TGCAGTGCTAGATACGTTACTTATAATTCACCCCTCCACTTT; CDR3: CSARYVTYNSPLHF; size: NA; J: TRBJ1-6; V: TRBV20-1; D: NA
DNA: TGTGCCAGCAGTTTTAAGCGGAACACTGAAGCTTTCTTT; CDR3: CASSFKRNTEAFF; size: NA; J: TRBJ1-1; V: TRBV27; D: NA
DNA: TGTGCCAGCAGCTCCGGACTAGCGGGGGGCGGGGATACGCAGTATTTT; CDR3: CASSSGLAGGGDTQYF; size: few; J: TRBJ2-3; V: TRBV7-6; D: TRBD2
DNA: TGCGCCAGCTCTGGTTGGGCGGGGGACACAGATACGCAGTATTTT; CDR3: CASSGWAGDTDTQYF; size: NA; J: TRBJ2-3; V: TRBV5-1; D: TRBD2